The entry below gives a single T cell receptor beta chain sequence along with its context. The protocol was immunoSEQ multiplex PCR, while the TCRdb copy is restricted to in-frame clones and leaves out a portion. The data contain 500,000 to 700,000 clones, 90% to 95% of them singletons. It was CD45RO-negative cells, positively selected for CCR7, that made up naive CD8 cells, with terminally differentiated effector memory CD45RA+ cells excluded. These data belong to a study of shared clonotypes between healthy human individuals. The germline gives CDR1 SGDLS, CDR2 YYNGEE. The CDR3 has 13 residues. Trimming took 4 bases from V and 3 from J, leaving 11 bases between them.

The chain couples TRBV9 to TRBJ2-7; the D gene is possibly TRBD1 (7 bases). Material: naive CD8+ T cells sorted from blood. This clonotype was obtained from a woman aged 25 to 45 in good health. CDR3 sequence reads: CASSRQGLYEQYF. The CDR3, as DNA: TGTGCCAGCAGCCGACAGGGACTCTACGAGCAGTACTTC.